One sample yielded the 19 T cell receptor beta chains listed below, sequenced in a study of CXCR3-negative and CXCR3-positive naive CD8 T cells. Overall study results and limits: In CXCR3-positive naive cells, the TRB CDR3s were more hydrophobic than in CXCR3-negative naive cells.

Antigens of these TCRs are unknown. cDNA libraries for TRB were generated by 5' RACE incorporating UMI labels. From its re-call of the 5' RACE reads, TCRdb lists each CDR3 protein once, without DNA. The listing records over 55,000 distinct CDR3 sequences. The sample was naive CXCR3+ CD8+ T cells from blood. Subset reported: CD45RO-CCR7+CD27+CD95- naive CD8+ T cells expressing CXCR3 (TNR3+). The receptors stem from a human donor in good health. Some clones in this sample may be carry-over from other donors' samples.

V and J are TRBV7-6 and TRBJ1-3; no DNA is available, so the TRBD1 call from TCRdb remains unchecked. The CDR3 extends over 15 amino acids. Germline CDR1 and CDR2: SGHVS and FNYEAQ. The CDR3 sequence is CASSSGTGGRNTIYF. The full variable domain, rest sourced from reference TRBV7-6 and TRBJ1-3, is GAGVSQSPRYKVTKRGQDVALRCDPISGHVSLYWYRQALGQGPEFLTYFNYEAQQDKSGLPNDRFSAERPEGSISTLTIQRTEQRDSAMYRCASSSGTGGRNTIYFGEGSWLTVV.

The chain carries TRBV27 and TRBJ2-7; the D gene TCRdb calls, TRBD1, cannot be checked with no DNA. The CDR3 has 15 residues. Germline CDR1 MNHEY, CDR2 SMNVEV (reference sequence). This CDR3 is CASSWQQGSSYEQYF.

The V and J genes are TRBV4-3 and TRBJ2-1; TCRdb reports TRBD1, a call that lacks DNA to check it against. Germline V gene data show CDR1 as LGHNA and CDR2 as YSLEER. This CDR3 has 14 amino acids. The CDR3 loop reads CASSQVTANNEQFF.

V usage is TRBV4-3 and J usage is TRBJ2-7. Looked up from germline, CDR1 is LGHNA and CDR2 is YSLEER. This CDR3 spans 15 amino acids. Here the CDR3 reads CASSQDREITYEQYF.

This chain uses TRBV3-1 with TRBJ2-7; TCRdb's D call of TRBD1 is untestable without DNA. The V gene's germline CDR1 is LGHDT and CDR2 YNNKEL (reference sequence). The CDR3 is 14 residues long. CDR3 sequence reads: CASSQWLQEYEQYF.

The chain has TRBV29-1 and TRBJ2-5; TCRdb proposes TRBD2, but this gene call is untestable without DNA. The CDR3 totals 18 residues. Germline V gives CDR1 SQVTM, CDR2 ANQGSEA. The CDR3: CSVREAPLPPLYQETQYF.

This chain uses TRBV29-1 with TRBJ2-7; TCRdb reports TRBD2, a call that lacks DNA to check it against. Germline V lookup: CDR1 SQVTM, CDR2 ANQGSEA. This CDR3 has 13 residues. The CDR3 spells CSVRGGFSYEQYF.

This chain uses TRBV5-1 with TRBJ2-7; TCRdb's D call, TRBD1, is unchecked because there is no DNA. The CDR3 length is 15 residues. In germline, CDR1 is SGHRS, CDR2 YFSETQ. This chain's CDR3 is CASSLVAGGEYEQYF.

This chain joins TRBV14 and TRBJ2-7; TCRdb reports TRBD1, a call that lacks DNA to check it against. The CDR3 is 15 amino acids. The V gene's germline CDR1 is SGHDN and CDR2 FVKESK. CDR3 region: CASSQRQARSYEQYF. Complete variable domain (other parts from reference TRBV14 and TRBJ2-7): EAGVTQFPSHSVIEKGQTVTLRCDPISGHDNLYWYRRVMGKEIKFLLHFVKESKQDESGMPNNRFLAERTGGTYSTLKVQPAELEDSGVYFCASSQRQARSYEQYFGPGTRLTVT.

This rearrangement joins TRBV4-3 to TRBJ1-1; as DNA is missing, the TRBD1 call by TCRdb cannot be tested. The CDR3 sequence is 16 residues long. Germline loops: CDR1 LGHNA, CDR2 YSLEER. The CDR3: CASSQFPLDGNTEAFF.

This rearrangement joins TRBV4-3 to TRBJ1-1; no DNA is available, so the TRBD1 call from TCRdb remains unchecked. Germline V gene lookup returns CDR1 LGHNA and CDR2 YSLEER. The CDR3 covers 17 residues. The CDR3 reads CASSDLDRSSMNTEAFF.

The chain combines TRBV12-3 or TRBV12-4 with TRBJ2-5. CDR3 length: 11 residues. The CDR3 is CASSVLETQYF.

The V and J genes are TRBV7-8 and TRBJ2-5; TCRdb reports TRBD1, a call that lacks DNA to check it against. The CDR3 runs to 16 residues. The germline V gene has CDR1 SGHVS and CDR2 FQNEAQ. CDR3 sequence: CASSPPRAGARETQYF.

This chain connects TRBV4-3 to TRBJ2-5; without DNA, the TCRdb call of TRBD1 cannot be checked. Germline CDR1 LGHNA, CDR2 YSLEER. The CDR3 sequence is 16 residues long. The CDR3 spells CASSLETGTGSETQYF.

The chain combines TRBV6-5 with TRBJ2-3; TCRdb proposes TRBD2, but this gene call is untestable without DNA. Germline lookup yields CDR1 MNHEY and CDR2 SVGAGI. This CDR3 spans 15 amino acids. CDR3 region: CASSSGEGGADTQYF.

The V and J genes are TRBV18 and TRBJ2-6. Germline V lookup: CDR1 KGHSH, CDR2 LQKENI. The CDR3 covers 15 residues. The CDR3 is CASSPPGQGANVLTF.

This chain joins TRBV29-1 and TRBJ2-1; TCRdb indicates TRBD1, and absent DNA this call remains unverified. CDR1 is SQVTM and CDR2 is ANQGSEA in the germline V gene. This CDR3 is built from 13 residues. Here the CDR3 reads CSAVPVKYNEQFF.

V is TRBV27 and J is TRBJ2-7; there is no DNA to check the TCRdb D call of TRBD1. The CDR3 runs to 14 residues. CDR1 is MNHEY and CDR2 is SMNVEV in the germline V gene (reference sequence). The CDR3: CASSTGASSYEQYF.

This sequence joins TRBV19 and TRBJ1-2. Germline CDR1 reads LNHDA; CDR2 reads SQIVND (reference sequence). The CDR3 has 16 amino acids. The CDR3 loop is CASSIQDALTNYGYTF.